The 24 T cell receptor beta chains in this list originate from one sample, sequenced in a study of Ad26.COV2.S vaccination and SARS-CoV-2 variants. Treatment: around 19 received Ad26.COV2.S at low or high dose, single or two shots; 5 received placebo; per-sample allocation not given. Vaccine and placebo recipients were sampled on day 63 after the first injection. Sequencing used immunoSEQ multiplex PCR; TCRdb keeps in-frame clones, though not all of them. The sample shows hundreds of thousands of clones, 80% to 95% of them seen only once. The input for sequencing was peripheral blood, taken in a trial of Ad26.COV2.S vaccine versus placebo. All receptors derive from a person aged 18-65 years who received the Ad26.COV2.S COVID-19 vaccine or a placebo.

CDR3 sequence reads: CAWSVRAGPSTGELFF. CDR3 coding DNA: TGTGCCTGGAGTGTACGGGCAGGGCCAAGCACCGGGGAGCTGTTTTTT. The rearrangement links TRBV30 to TRBJ2-2, with a possible D match to TRBD1 (5 bases). The CDR3 loop spans 16 amino acids. CDR1 and CDR2 (germline): GTSNPN, SVGIG (reference sequence). Trimming cost V 0 bases and J 4 bases, with 15 bases left between them.

This chain uses TRBV6-2 or TRBV6-3 with TRBJ2-7; TRBD1 matches at 7 bases. The ends lost 2 bases at V and 4 bases at J; junction bases unmatched: 5. CDR1 MNHEY and CDR2 SVGEGT come from the germline V gene. The CDR3 extends over 14 amino acids. The CDR3 loop reads CASSYLQGLYEQYF. The DNA of the CDR3 is TGTGCCAGCAGTTACCTACAGGGGTTGTACGAGCAGTACTTC.

The chain recombines TRBV5-6 with TRBJ2-7; 10 bases are a match to TRBD2. The CDR3 runs 16 residues. Germline V gene data show CDR1 as SGHDT and CDR2 as YYEEEE. With V trimmed by 4 bases and J by 6 bases, 13 bases remained unmatched. Here the CDR3 reads CASSARVLAGDFEQYF. The CDR3 coding sequence is TGTGCCAGCAGCGCGCGGGTTCTAGCGGGAGACTTCGAGCAGTACTTC.

This rearrangement joins TRBV28 to TRBJ2-7; D is ambiguous. V dropped 0 bases and J dropped 1 base, with 1 base sitting between them. The CDR3 consists of 12 residues. The germline gives CDR1 MDHEN, CDR2 SYDVKM. The CDR3 coding sequence is TGTGCCAGCAGTTTATGGTCCTACGAGCAGTACTTC. Translation gives CASSLWSYEQYF. The complete variable domain, with remaining parts taken from reference TRBV28 and TRBJ2-7, reads DVKVTQSSRYLVKRTGEKVFLECVQDMDHENMFWYRQDPGLGLRLIYFSYDVKMKEKGDIPEGYSVSREKKERFSLILESASTNQTSMYLCASSLWSYEQYFGPGTRLTVT.

The chain recombines TRBV7-8 with TRBJ1-6; D not certain. CDR3 length equals 14 residues. V was shortened by 5 bases and J by 8 bases, with 13 bases between the two germline ends. Germline V gene lookup returns CDR1 SGHVS and CDR2 FQNEAQ. The CDR3 loop reads CASSIMGSDSPLHF. The CDR3 region has the DNA TGTGCCAGCAGCATTATGGGCTCAGATTCACCCCTCCACTTT. The complete variable domain, with remaining parts taken from reference TRBV7-8 and TRBJ1-6, reads GAGVSQSPRYKVAKRGQDVALRCDPISGHVSLFWYQQALGQGPEFLTYFQNEAQLDKSGLPSDRFFAERPEGSVSTLKIQRTQQEDSAVYLCASSIMGSDSPLHFGNGTRLTVT.

The chain uses TRBV6-5 and TRBJ2-7; D is tentatively TRBD1 or TRBD2 (7 bases each). The CDR3 is 13 residues long. Trimming stripped 7 bases from V and 9 bases from J, with 19 bases between. Germline V CDR1 and CDR2: MNHEY, SVGAGI. The CDR3 nucleotides are TGTGCCAGCATTAACAGACAGGGAGGGGTGCAGTACTTC. It encodes CASINRQGGVQYF.

The genes are TRBV5-6 and TRBJ2-3; a weak D match, TRBD2 (6 bases). Germline V lookup: CDR1 SGHDT, CDR2 YYEEEE. The V end was cut by 2 bases, the J end by 3 bases, with 13 bases between. This CDR3 is built from 15 residues. The CDR3 spells CASSFLPGATDTQYF. The CDR3 region has the DNA TGTGCCAGCAGCTTCTTGCCGGGAGCGACAGATACGCAGTATTTT.

CDR3 nucleotides: TGTGCCAGCAGCCTAAACAGGGGCTCAAGCGGGACTGAAGCTTTCTTT. Translating it yields CASSLNRGSSGTEAFF. The gene calls are TRBV5-4 and TRBJ1-1, with 7 bases aligning to TRBD1. Germline-derived CDR1 and CDR2 are SGHNT and YYREEE (reference sequence). V was pared by 4 bases and J by 5 bases, with 14 bases of the junction left unmatched. The CDR3 is 16 amino acids.

The V and J genes are TRBV7-2 and TRBJ2-7; 8 bases agree with TRBD1. The CDR3 runs 14 residues. Looked up from germline, CDR1 is SGHTA and CDR2 is FQGNSA. The V gene end was trimmed by 2 bases and the J gene end by 3 bases; junction bases not matched to a gene: 3. The CDR3 is CASSLSGTGYEQYF. CDR3 nucleotides: TGTGCCAGCAGCTTATCAGGGACAGGCTACGAGCAGTACTTC.

This chain links TRBV3-1 (or the pseudogene TRBV3-2) with TRBJ1-2; D perhaps matches TRBD1 (6 bases). Trimming stripped 5 bases from V and 8 bases from J, with 15 bases between. CDR3 size: 13 residues. In germline, CDR1 is LGHDT, CDR2 YNNKEL (reference sequence). The CDR3, as DNA: TGTGCCAGCAGCTTGCTTGGGGGCCGCGGCTACACCTTC. Protein product: CASSLLGGRGYTF.

The chain is built from TRBV4-3 and TRBJ2-7; no definite D call. V lost 0 bases and J lost 1, with 13 bases in between. Germline V lookup: CDR1 LGHNA, CDR2 YSLEER. The CDR3 is made up of 16 amino acids. The CDR3 DNA is TGCGCCAGCAGCCAAGACTTTGGCAGAGAATCCTACGAGCAGTACTTC. Amino acids: CASSQDFGRESYEQYF.

The rearrangement links TRBV6-2 or TRBV6-3 to TRBJ2-2; D uncertain. V was clipped by 2 bases and J by 5 bases, with 6 bases between them. Germline V lookup: CDR1 MNHEY, CDR2 SVGEGT. There are 13 residues in the CDR3. The CDR3 reads CASSYSTTGELFF. The CDR3 DNA reads as TGTGCCAGCAGTTACAGTACAACCGGGGAGCTGTTTTTT.

The CDR3 coding sequence is TGTGCCAGCAGTGAATCCCTAGTGAGGGTCGAGACCCAGTACTTC. The encoded protein is CASSESLVRVETQYF. The chain employs TRBV2 and TRBJ2-5; D is possibly TRBD2 (5 bases). Trimming took off 2 bases at V and 5 bases at J, with 15 bases between the two ends. Germline CDR1 and CDR2: SNHLY and FYNNEI. The CDR3 runs 15 residues. The variable domain in full, with the rest retrieved from reference TRBV2 and TRBJ2-5, is EPEVTQTPSHQVTQMGQEVILRCVPISNHLYFYWYRQILGQKVEFLVSFYNNEISEKSEIFDDQFSVERPDGSNFTLKIRSTKLEDSAMYFCASSESLVRVETQYFGPGTRLLVL.

The V and J genes are TRBV19 and TRBJ2-1; perhaps TRBD2 as D (5 bases). Between the trimmed V and J ends, which lost 4 bases and 5 bases, there was a span of 15 bases. From germline, CDR1 is LNHDA and CDR2 SQIVND (reference sequence). This CDR3 contains 15 residues. CDR3 DNA sequence: TGTGCCAGTAGTAACGCTAGCCGAAGAAACAATGAGCAGTTCTTC. The encoded protein is CASSNASRRNNEQFF.

The chain combines TRBV5-4 with TRBJ2-1; D possibly corresponds to TRBD1 (6 bases). Trimming took 3 bases from V and 7 from J, leaving 17 bases between them. Germline V gene data show CDR1 as SGHNT and CDR2 as YYREEE (reference sequence). This CDR3 has 15 amino acids. CDR3 sequence reads: CASSYTGTRGNEQFF. The CDR3, as DNA: TGTGCCAGCAGCTACACCGGGACAAGAGGGAATGAGCAGTTCTTC.

The chain employs TRBV18 and TRBJ1-1, with unresolved D. The CDR3 spans 13 residues. With 3 bases removed from V and 1 base from J, the gap between germline ends came to 6 bases. Germline values: CDR1 KGHSH, CDR2 LQKENI. In DNA form, the CDR3 reads TGTGCCAGCTCACCTTACAAGAACACTGAAGCTTTCTTT. Protein product: CASSPYKNTEAFF.

The chain combines TRBV9 with TRBJ2-3; no clear D. V was trimmed by 2 bases and J by 4 bases, leaving 8 bases between them. The CDR3 totals 13 residues. Germline V gene data show CDR1 as SGDLS and CDR2 as YYNGEE. DNA for the CDR3: TGTGCCAGCAGCGTGCTATCCTCAGATACGCAGTATTTT. Amino acid sequence: CASSVLSSDTQYF.

CDR3 region: CASSLPSQPQHF. The CDR3 nucleotides read TGTGCCAGCAGCTTACCCAGTCAGCCCCAGCATTTT. The V gene is TRBV7-2, the J gene TRBJ1-5, with D unclear. V gave up 2 bases and J gave up 6 bases, with 5 bases separating them. Germline assignment: CDR1 SGHTA and CDR2 FQGNSA. The CDR3 loop spans 12 amino acids.

The genes are TRBV4-1 and TRBJ2-3; the D is unclear. Deletions cut 4 bases from V and 4 bases from J, with 12 bases between. There are 14 residues in the CDR3. Germline V CDR1 and CDR2: MGHRA, YSYEKL. The CDR3 DNA sequence: TGCGCCAGCAGCCGCGTTTCGGTATCAGATACGCAGTATTTT. It codes for CASSRVSVSDTQYF.

The chain carries TRBV14 and TRBJ1-6, with D unclear. Germline-derived CDR1 and CDR2 are SGHDN and FVKESK. Trimming left V 2 bases short and J 4 bases short, with 6 bases between. CDR3 length: 14 amino acids. CDR3 sequence (DNA): TGTGCCAGCAGCCAACTACATTATAATTCACCCCTCCACTTT. It yields the protein CASSQLHYNSPLHF.

This clone has only one observation. The chain links TRBV27 to TRBJ2-7; no clear D gene. Germline loops: CDR1 MNHEY, CDR2 SMNVEV (reference sequence). The CDR3 covers 13 residues. The V gene lost 0 bases and the J gene lost 5 bases, with 8 bases spanning the gap. The CDR3 is CASSLSWAHEQYF. CDR3 in DNA: TGTGCCAGCAGTTTATCTTGGGCTCACGAGCAGTACTTC.

This chain joins TRBV4-1 and TRBJ1-1; 10 positions agree with TRBD1. CDR3 length equals 14 residues. The germline CDR1 and CDR2 sequences are MGHRA and YSYEKL. With 9 bases clipped from V and 11 bases from J, the junction kept 15 bases outside the gene matches. CDR3 in amino acids: CASNPDFDRGQAFF. The CDR3, as DNA: TGCGCCAGTAACCCAGATTTCGACAGGGGGCAGGCTTTCTTT.

The chain employs TRBV15 and TRBJ2-2, with 8 positions matching TRBD1. Trimming cost V 1 base and J 4 bases; bases outside gene matches: 5. The CDR3 is 16 amino acids. Germline V CDR1 and CDR2: LNHNV, YYDKDF (reference sequence). CDR3 in amino acids: CATSRAGGAATGELFF. CDR3 coding DNA: TGTGCCACCAGCAGAGCAGGGGGCGCCGCCACCGGGGAGCTGTTTTTT.

The chain employs TRBV11-2 and TRBJ2-7; D is perhaps TRBD2 (7 bases). The germline gives CDR1 SGHAT, CDR2 FQNNGV. The CDR3 totals 18 residues. V was shortened by 4 bases and J by 2 bases, with 24 bases between the two germline ends. This chain's CDR3 is CASSSPRGGGFNPYEQYF. The CDR3 DNA is TGTGCCAGCAGCTCGCCTAGAGGGGGGGGGTTCAACCCCTACGAGCAGTACTTC.